The 2 T cell receptor beta chains presented below share a single source sample, sequenced in a study of naive and memory T cell subsets. Four PCR rounds used nested alpha and beta constant region primers plus the SP2 primer. TCRdb independently ran MiXCR on the UMI-ligation and nested PCR reads; one entry per CDR3 protein. The sample carries about 26,000 distinct CDR3 sequences, roughly 5.5% recorded once. An oligonucleotide containing a UMI was ligated to the 3' end of TCR cDNA. Sequenced material: blood. These receptors originate from an adult in good health.

This clonotype was detected many times. The chain has TRBV4-3 and TRBJ2-5, with D possibly matching TRBD2 (6 bases). Germline values: CDR1 LGHNA, CDR2 YSLEER. The CDR3 spans 15 residues. V was trimmed by 0 bases and J by 5 bases, leaving 13 bases between them. Written as DNA, the CDR3 is TGCGCCAGCAGCCAAGATATCTCTAGCGCGGAGACCCAGTACTTC. This gives the protein CASSQDISSAETQYF.

This clonotype showed up many times. The chain carries TRBV7-2 and TRBJ2-4, with 7 bases identical to TRBD1. Germline V gene lookup returns CDR1 SGHTA and CDR2 FQGNSA. This CDR3 is built from 16 residues. V shed 5 bases and J 7 bases; nucleotides not matched to a gene: 14. In DNA, the CDR3 is TGTGCCAGCAGCCCCCCGGACAGGCCGGCTGGGAACATTCAGTACTTC. It codes for CASSPPDRPAGNIQYF. Filled out from reference TRBV7-2 and TRBJ2-4, the complete variable domain reads GAGVSQSPSNKVTEKGKDVELRCDPISGHTALYWYRQSLGQGLEFLIYFQGNSAPDKSGLPSDRFSAERTGGSVSTLTIQRTQQEDSAVYLCASSPPDRPAGNIQYFGAGTRLSVL.